The sequence of this T cell receptor beta chain was determined in a study of blood T cell repertoires in COVID-19. About the study: Material from acute and convalescent COVID-19 was sourced from the United States, Italy and Spain. T cells, B-cell-depleted T cells, or PBMCs supplied cDNA or gDNA.

CDR1 and CDR2 from the germline V gene are SGHTS and YDEGEE. V lost 4 bases and J 0 bases, leaving 14 bases between the germline ends. The CDR3 is 16 amino acids. Authors' data handling: How many nucleated cells were present was estimated from reference gene primer amplification. Sequenced by immunoSEQ multiplex PCR; TCRdb stores in-frame clones only, minus some. V and J calls and clone size are those listed in that table; D and trimming were worked out from the DNA. Of about 98,000 clones detected, around nine tenths appear once; the ten largest clones hold 2%. The specimen was peripheral blood. This receptor was obtained from a man in his forties or fifties with active COVID-19. The chain links TRBV5-8 to TRBJ1-5; D unresolved. The CDR3 bases are TGTGCCAGCAGCCGAAGGAGGCAGGCTAGCAATCAGCCCCAGCATTTT. Its protein product is CASSRRRQASNQPQHF.